A selection of T cell receptor beta chains follows, all from one sample in a study of cytomegalovirus exposure and HLA in healthy donors. The assay was immunoSEQ multiplex PCR, and TCRdb's table has in-frame clones only and misses some. The data contain about 36,000 clones, 53% of them singletons. The sequenced material came from PBMCs. The receptor source for this set is a woman aged 35 to 49 in good health and CMV-seropositive. Each CDR3 is given with its conserved first and last residue. A D gene is named only where the DNA matches it firmly. The size of a clone is reported for some rows only, either as once, few or many, or as a class for expanded clones.

D gene	V gene	J gene	clone size	CDR3 DNA	CDR3 protein
-	TRBV7-9	TRBJ2-5	few	TGTGCCAGCAGCTTAGCCCGGGCAGGGGAAGAGACCCAGTACTTC	CASSLARAGEETQYF
TRBD2	TRBV30	TRBJ2-5	-	TGTGCCTGGGGGACTAGCGGGGAGACCCAGTACTTC	CAWGTSGETQYF
TRBD2	TRBV7-8	TRBJ2-1	few	TGTGCCAGCAGTTCGTTAGCGGGGGGGTTTCTCGATGAGCAGTTCTTC	CASSSLAGGFLDEQFF
-	TRBV30	TRBJ2-5	-	TGTGCCTGGAGTCGGGGGACCCAAGAGACCCAGTACTTC	CAWSRGTQETQYF
-	TRBV5-1	TRBJ2-1	-	TGCGCCAGCAGCTTGACTGATTACAATGAGCAGTTCTTC	CASSLTDYNEQFF
TRBD1	TRBV15	TRBJ2-5	-	TGTGCCACCAGCGGCCTCGGACAGGGCCAAGAGACCCAGTACTTC	CATSGLGQGQETQYF
-	TRBV2	TRBJ1-1	few	TGTGCCAGCAGAGAGGGAGCTGAAGCTTTCTTT	CASREGAEAFF
-	TRBV7-8	TRBJ1-1	-	TGTGCCAGCAGCTTAGCGACAGGAGGAAACACTGAAGCTTTCTTT	CASSLATGGNTEAFF
-	TRBV5-6	TRBJ1-6	-	TGTGCCAGCAAGGTCAGGGGAAAGGATTCACCCCTCCACTTT	CASKVRGKDSPLHF
-	TRBV19	TRBJ1-1	-	TGTGCCAGTAGTCCAGGGGCGTGGAACACTGAAGCTTTCTTT	CASSPGAWNTEAFF
TRBD1	TRBV6-1	TRBJ1-6	-	TGTGCCAGCAGTGAGTTAGGCAGGGGGAATTCACCCCTCCACTTT	CASSELGRGNSPLHF
TRBD1	TRBV6-1	TRBJ2-7	-	TGTGCCAGCAGCTCAACCGGGACAGGGGGTTACGAGCAGTACTTC	CASSSTGTGGYEQYF
TRBD1	TRBV10-1	TRBJ1-6	-	TGCGCCAGCATAGGACAGGGGCCTTCCCTACTTTCACCCCTCCACTTT	CASIGQGPSLLSPLHF
TRBD1	TRBV10-3	TRBJ1-5	medium-sized	TGTGCCACCTCTCCGGAGGGACAGGTGAAAAATCAGCCCCAGCATTTT	CATSPEGQVKNQPQHF
TRBD1	TRBV7-2	TRBJ1-1	-	TGTGCCAGCAGCTTGACAGGGGTGAAAATGAACACTGAAGCTTTCTTT	CASSLTGVKMNTEAFF
-	TRBV7-3	TRBJ2-1	-	TGTGCCAGCAGCTTAGGCCGAAAGAATGAGCAGTTCTTC	CASSLGRKNEQFF
-	TRBV27	TRBJ1-2	-	TGTGCCAGCAGTCCCACCCCGGACTCAGTCTATGGCTACACCTTC	CASSPTPDSVYGYTF
-	TRBV19	TRBJ1-6	-	TGTGCCAGTAGGGAGGGGCCCTATAATTCACCCCTCCACTTT	CASREGPYNSPLHF
-	TRBV4-2	TRBJ2-5	-	TGTGCCAGCAGCCAGGGTGGAAGAGGAGAGGGCCAGTACTTC	CASSQGGRGEGQYF
TRBD2	TRBV7-3	TRBJ2-3	-	TGTGCCAGCAGCTCACGGACTAGTTCGACAGATACGCAGTATTTT	CASSSRTSSTDTQYF
TRBD1	TRBV28	TRBJ1-5	-	TGTGCCAGCAGTTTAGGGACAGAGGGCGATCAGCCCCAGCATTTT	CASSLGTEGDQPQHF
-	TRBV4-1	TRBJ2-3	-	TGCGCCAGCAGCCAAGAACCCGACAGGAGAGGAGATACGCAGTATTTT	CASSQEPDRRGDTQYF
-	TRBV29-1	TRBJ2-7	few	TGCAGCGTCTTCACCGGAGGCAGCTCCTACGAGCAGTACTTC	CSVFTGGSSYEQYF
TRBD1	TRBV28	TRBJ1-5	-	TGTGCCAGCGCGACAAGGACAGGGGGCTGGCAGCCCCAGCATTTT	CASATRTGGWQPQHF
-	TRBV4-1	TRBJ1-1	-	TGCGCCAGCAGCCTTAGGCCTGGGAGTCGAAACACTGAAGCTTTCTTT	CASSLRPGSRNTEAFF
-	TRBV18	TRBJ2-2	few	TGTGCCAGCTCACCAGCGCAGGGGGGCACCGGGGAGCTGTTTTTT	CASSPAQGGTGELFF
-	TRBV4-3	TRBJ1-2	few	TGCGCCAGCAGCCAAGGGCCTTTAGTAGCTTTGGGTCGTGGCTACACCTTC	CASSQGPLVALGRGYTF
-	TRBV6-4	TRBJ1-4	medium-sized	TGTGCCAGCAGTGACTCTCATGAGAGTAATGAAAAACTGTTTTTT	CASSDSHESNEKLFF
TRBD1	TRBV27	TRBJ1-1	-	TGTGCCAGCAGTCCGGACAGGCTGAACACTGAAGCTTTCTTT	CASSPDRLNTEAFF
TRBD1	TRBV10-3	TRBJ1-2	few	TGTGCCATCAGCCCGGAGCAGGGGGGAACCTATGGCTACACCTTC	CAISPEQGGTYGYTF
-	TRBV27	TRBJ1-5	once	TGTGCCAGCAGTTTGGGGCGGAACAATCAGCCCCAGCATTTT	CASSLGRNNQPQHF
-	TRBV6-6	TRBJ2-3	once	TGTGCCAGCAGGACAGAGGACCTTAGCACAGATACGCAGTATTTT	CASRTEDLSTDTQYF